The rows below give T cell receptor beta chains drawn from one sample of a study of blood T cell repertoires in COVID-19. Only in-frame clones appear in the TCRdb table, and some are missing; sequencing was by immunoSEQ multiplex PCR. The table shows some 180,000 clones, with roughly four fifths occurring only once. Sequencing used peripheral blood. The source is a man in his fifties or sixties who had recovered from COVID-19. Each CDR3 is given with its conserved first and last residue. A D gene is named only where the DNA matches it firmly. The size of a clone is reported for some rows only, either as once, few or many, or as a class for expanded clones.

D gene	V gene	J gene	clone size	CDR3 protein	CDR3 DNA
TRBD2	TRBV15	TRBJ2-5	NA	CATSSGSGGETQYF	TGTGCCACCAGCAGTGGGTCGGGAGGGGAGACCCAGTACTTC
TRBD1	TRBV19	TRBJ2-3	once	CASKRSGQGSDTQYF	TGTGCCAGTAAACGATCGGGACAGGGATCAGATACGCAGTATTTT
NA	TRBV5-6	TRBJ2-1	many	CASSYQLKPYNEQFF	TGTGCCAGCAGCTACCAACTGAAGCCTTACAATGAGCAGTTCTTC
TRBD2	TRBV7-3	TRBJ2-7	NA	CASSLSSGSYEQYF	TGTGCCAGCAGCTTATCTAGCGGGAGCTACGAGCAGTACTTC
NA	TRBV5-4	TRBJ2-1	NA	CASASRNNEQFF	TGTGCCAGCGCGTCAAGAAACAATGAGCAGTTCTTC
TRBD1	TRBV27	TRBJ1-4	once	CASSQRDRGRGKLFF	TGTGCCAGCAGTCAGAGGGACAGGGGGCGGGGGAAACTGTTTTTT
TRBD1	TRBV18	TRBJ1-4	few	CASSPPGQGNEKLFF	TGTGCCAGCTCACCACCGGGACAGGGGAACGAAAAACTGTTTTTT
NA	TRBV9	TRBJ2-3	many	CASSSTTSTDTQYF	TGTGCCAGCAGTAGTACCACTAGCACAGATACGCAGTATTTT
TRBD2	TRBV3-1/TRBV3-2	TRBJ2-7	NA	CASSPRLAGVAEQYF	TGTGCCAGCAGCCCCCGACTAGCGGGAGTAGCGGAGCAGTACTTC
NA	TRBV27	TRBJ2-5	once	CASSLQGMGETQYF	TGTGCCAGCAGTTTACAGGGTATGGGAGAGACCCAGTACTTC
NA	TRBV19	TRBJ2-4	NA	CASSSRVSVENIQYF	TGTGCCAGTAGTTCCCGAGTTAGCGTCGAAAACATTCAGTACTTC
TRBD2	TRBV5-4	TRBJ2-1	NA	CASSPSGSKLLNEQFF	TGTGCCAGCAGCCCTAGCGGGAGTAAGCTCTTAAATGAGCAGTTCTTC
TRBD1	TRBV7-2	TRBJ2-1	NA	CASSFRGQGAGVSKNEQFF	TGTGCCAGCAGCTTTAGAGGACAGGGGGCCGGAGTCTCAAAGAATGAGCAGTTCTTC
TRBD1	TRBV15	TRBJ2-1	NA	CATRTGGRYNEQFF	TGTGCCACTCGTACAGGGGGACGATACAATGAGCAGTTCTTC
TRBD1	TRBV7-9	TRBJ2-7	NA	CASSPSPGQGVSYEQYF	TGTGCCAGCAGCCCATCCCCGGGACAGGGCGTCTCCTACGAGCAGTACTTC